This is a list of T cell receptor beta chains from one sample in a study of spatial heterogeneity in lung cancer. MiXCR, run by TCRdb on the 5' RACE reads, gives a single entry per CDR3 protein. The data contain 20,000 to 25,000 distinct CDR3 sequences, roughly 10% of them singletons. The source material was lung tumor tissue, sampled at surgery. The receptors were gathered from a male donor with early-stage non-small cell lung cancer. CDR3s include the opening cysteine and the closing phenylalanine or tryptophan. D genes are given only for firm matches. Not all rows give a size; the values are once, few, many and, for expanded clones, a class.

d_gene	abundance	v_gene	j_gene	CDR3nt	CDR3aa
-	-	TRBV5-1	TRBJ1-2	TGCGCCAGCAGCTTGGCAGGGGACTATGGCTACACCTTC	CASSLAGDYGYTF
-	large	TRBV7-9	TRBJ2-1	TGTGCCAGCAGCCCTACGTCCCCCGGGTGGAATGAGCAGTTCTTC	CASSPTSPGWNEQFF
-	many	TRBV7-2	TRBJ2-5	TGTGCCAGCAACCCTGGGATGGAGACCCAGTACTTC	CASNPGMETQYF
-	-	TRBV9	TRBJ2-5	TGTGCCAGCAGCATTGGGGCCAGAGGGGAGACCCAGTACTTC	CASSIGARGETQYF
-	many	TRBV7-3	TRBJ2-7	TGTGCCAGCAGCTCAGTGCCCAATTACGAGCAGTACTTC	CASSSVPNYEQYF
-	-	TRBV7-2	TRBJ1-3	TGTGCCAGCAGCCCGAGGACAGTTAACACCATATATTTT	CASSPRTVNTIYF
-	many	TRBV7-8	TRBJ2-5	TGTGCCAGCAGCTTATCCTCTAGCAGAGAGACCCAGTACTTC	CASSLSSSRETQYF
TRBD1	medium-sized	TRBV7-2	TRBJ1-2	TGTGCCAGCAGCTCACGGACAGGGGACTATGGCTACACCTTC	CASSSRTGDYGYTF
-	many	TRBV5-1	TRBJ2-3	TGCGCCAGCAGCTTGGGCAGACAGAGCACAGATACGCAGTATTTT	CASSLGRQSTDTQYF
-	many	TRBV12-3/TRBV12-4	TRBJ2-7	TGTGCCAGCAGTTTGAGGGCAGCCTACGAGCAGTACTTC	CASSLRAAYEQYF
-	many	TRBV7-9	TRBJ2-3	TGTGCCAGCAGCTTTGCCGATACGCAGTATTTT	CASSFADTQYF
-	-	TRBV5-1	TRBJ1-6	TGCGCCAGCCGGACAGCCAGCTCCTATAATTCACCCCTCCACTTT	CASRTASSYNSPLHF
TRBD1	many	TRBV6-2/TRBV6-3	TRBJ1-2	TGTGCCAGCACCAGCATCGACAGGGACTTCGATGGCTACACCTTC	CASTSIDRDFDGYTF
-	few	TRBV6-5	TRBJ2-5	TGTGCCAGCAACGCAGCACAAGAGACCCAGTACTTC	CASNAAQETQYF
-	many	TRBV28	TRBJ2-2	TGTGCCAGCAGTTTAACTAGGACCGGGGAGCTGTTTTTT	CASSLTRTGELFF
-	many	TRBV5-5	TRBJ2-3	TGTGCCAGCAGCCCCGGCGCAGCGCAAGATACGCAGTATTTT	CASSPGAAQDTQYF
-	many	TRBV28	TRBJ1-2	TGTGCCAGCAAAACAGCTAACTATGGCTACACCTTC	CASKTANYGYTF
-	many	TRBV4-2	TRBJ2-1	TGTGCCAGCAGCCCGCGTGTTAGCTCCTACAATGAGCAGTTCTTC	CASSPRVSSYNEQFF
TRBD2	-	TRBV11-2	TRBJ2-1	TGTGCCAGCAGCCTCAACAGCGGGGGCAATGAGCAGTTCTTC	CASSLNSGGNEQFF
-	-	TRBV24-1	TRBJ2-5	TGTGCCACCAGTGAGTCGGGACGCCAAGAGACCCAGTACTTC	CATSESGRQETQYF
-	few	TRBV6-1	TRBJ1-3	TGTGCCAGCAGTGAATTTGTCTGGGATTTT	CASSEFVWDF
TRBD1	-	TRBV28	TRBJ2-7	TGTGCCAGCAGGTCCGGGACAGGTTCCTACGAGCAGTACTTC	CASRSGTGSYEQYF
-	many	TRBV6-1	TRBJ2-5	TGTGCCAGCTATCTCGGGACCCAGTACTTC	CASYLGTQYF
TRBD1	many	TRBV28	TRBJ2-2	TGTGCCAGCAGCTTCACAGAGCCAGGGGGTGGGGAGCTGTTTTTT	CASSFTEPGGGELFF
TRBD1	many	TRBV7-7	TRBJ2-7	TGTGCTAGCAGCTGGGGACAGGGGTACGAGCAGTACTTC	CASSWGQGYEQYF
TRBD1	medium-sized	TRBV28	TRBJ1-6	TGTGCCAGCAGTCCCTACAGGGGCTATAATTCACCCCTCCACTTT	CASSPYRGYNSPLHF
-	many	TRBV28	TRBJ1-2	TGTGCCATCGACTCGGGGGGAAAGGGAAAGAATGGCTACACCTTC	CAIDSGGKGKNGYTF
-	many	TRBV6-2/TRBV6-3	TRBJ1-5	TGTGCCAGCAGTCGCCGGACAGAGGGTCAGCCCCAGCATTTT	CASSRRTEGQPQHF
-	-	TRBV5-1	TRBJ2-2	TGCGCCAGCAGCTTGCAGGGGTCATCCGGGGAGCTGTTTTTT	CASSLQGSSGELFF
TRBD1	-	TRBV9	TRBJ2-2	TGTGCCAGCAGCGTAGGGACAGGGGTTACCGGGGAGCTGTTTTTT	CASSVGTGVTGELFF
TRBD1	few	TRBV7-6	TRBJ2-1	TGTGCCAGCAGCCGACAGGGTATTAAGAATGAGCAGTTCTTC	CASSRQGIKNEQFF
-	many	TRBV4-1	TRBJ2-7	TGCGCCAGCAGCCAAGAGGGGGCTCCCCACTTTGGCGAGCAGTACTTC	CASSQEGAPHFGEQYF
-	-	TRBV7-2	TRBJ2-7	TGTGCCAGCAGCTCTACCGGGGGACGGAACTACGAGCAGTACTTC	CASSSTGGRNYEQYF
-	-	TRBV29-1	TRBJ2-1	TGCAGCGTTGAAGGCGGACAGGAGCAGTTCTTC	CSVEGGQEQFF
TRBD2	few	TRBV28	TRBJ2-1	TGTGCCAGCAGTACGTTAGCGGGGGGCCTTCCCTCCTACAATGAGCAGTTCTTC	CASSTLAGGLPSYNEQFF
-	-	TRBV7-2	TRBJ2-5	TGTGCCAGCAGCCCCGAGAGAGAGACCCAGTACTTC	CASSPERETQYF
-	medium-sized	TRBV10-3	TRBJ1-4	TGTGCCATCGGATCCGGGACACCTGGTGAAAAACTGTTTTTT	CAIGSGTPGEKLFF
-	-	TRBV6-1	TRBJ1-1	TGTGCCAGCAGTGAAGAGGTCAGGGAAGCTTTCTTT	CASSEEVREAFF
TRBD1	many	TRBV10-3	TRBJ2-1	TGTGCCATCAGTGAGTCAACAGGGGGTTATGAGCAGTTCTTC	CAISESTGGYEQFF
TRBD2	few	TRBV29-1	TRBJ2-1	TGCAGCGTGAAGACTAGCGGGAGAGTATCCTACAATGAGCAGTTCTTC	CSVKTSGRVSYNEQFF
-	-	TRBV4-1	TRBJ1-1	TGCGCCAGCAGCCTCCAAGGCTCGGGGGGCGGTGAGGCTTTCTTT	CASSLQGSGGGEAFF
-	-	TRBV5-1	TRBJ2-7	TGCGCCAGCAGCGTGTCTGGGTCCTACGAGCAGTACTTC	CASSVSGSYEQYF
-	many	TRBV9	TRBJ2-7	TGTGCCAGCAGCGTCAATCCGCAGTCCTACGAGCAGTACTTC	CASSVNPQSYEQYF
-	few	TRBV5-6	TRBJ1-5	TGTGCCAGCAGCTTGGCGACCAGGGGAGGCAATCAGCCCCAGCATTTT	CASSLATRGGNQPQHF
-	many	TRBV7-9	TRBJ1-4	TGTGCCAGCAGCTTAGAGGGGTTTAAGAATGAAAAACTGTTTTTT	CASSLEGFKNEKLFF
-	medium-sized	TRBV29-1	TRBJ2-6	TGCAGCGCACTAAACAGGGCTGGGGCCAACGTCCTGACTTTC	CSALNRAGANVLTF
-	few	TRBV4-2	TRBJ2-3	TGTGCCAGCAGCGACCCGGGCACAGATACGCAGTATTTT	CASSDPGTDTQYF
-	-	TRBV6-2/TRBV6-3	TRBJ2-2	TGTGCCAGCAGGCCCCGAGGGAAGGGCCGGACGACCGGGGAGCTGTTTTTT	CASRPRGKGRTTGELFF
TRBD1	-	TRBV10-2	TRBJ2-7	TGCGCCAGCAGTGAGTTCTGGGACAGGGACGAGCAGTACTTC	CASSEFWDRDEQYF
-	few	TRBV6-2/TRBV6-3	TRBJ2-7	TGTGCCAGCATCAACGGCCGGGACCGCCTCAACTACGAGCAGTACTTC	CASINGRDRLNYEQYF
-	many	TRBV29-1	TRBJ2-7	TGCAGCGTTACTACCCACGAGCAGTACTTC	CSVTTHEQYF
TRBD2	few	TRBV20-1	TRBJ2-3	TGCAGTGCTAGGGCAGGGACTAGCGGGGGACGAGATACGCAGTATTTT	CSARAGTSGGRDTQYF
-	many	TRBV5-1	TRBJ2-7	TGCGCCAGCAGCTTGGTCGAAGCTTACGAGCAGTACTTC	CASSLVEAYEQYF
TRBD2	-	TRBV5-6	TRBJ2-1	TGTGCCAGCAGCTTGTGGGAGGGTTTACTCTACAATGAGCAGTTCTTC	CASSLWEGLLYNEQFF
-	-	TRBV19	TRBJ1-5	TGTGCCAGTAGCCCTGTAAGGGGAGGGGGGGATCCCCAGCATTTT	CASSPVRGGGDPQHF
-	many	TRBV19	TRBJ2-3	TGTGCCAGTACCCCGGACAGAGTTGGTGGCACAGATACGCAGTATTTT	CASTPDRVGGTDTQYF
-	-	TRBV5-1	TRBJ2-3	TGCGCCAGCAGCTTGAATGGGGATCTAGATACCTTCACAGATACGCAGTATTTT	CASSLNGDLDTFTDTQYF
-	many	TRBV3-1	TRBJ2-3	TGTGCCAGCAGCCGTCAAGGCACAGATACGCAGTATTTT	CASSRQGTDTQYF
-	-	TRBV27	TRBJ2-3	TGTGCCAGCAGTCACCTCCAGGGAGCGGGAGATACGCAGTATTTT	CASSHLQGAGDTQYF
-	medium-sized	TRBV15	TRBJ2-7	TGTGCCACCAGCAGAGATCTGAGGGGCGGCGAGCAGTACTTC	CATSRDLRGGEQYF